Detailed here is one TCR beta chain. Clones were read by immunoSEQ multiplex PCR, and TCRdb kept only the in-frame ones, dropping some. Of fewer than 70,000 clones in the sample, around 82% were seen once. This record comes from a study of blood T cell repertoires in COVID-19. The CDR3 covers 15 residues. Trimming removed 5 bases from V and 6 bases from J; junction bases left unmatched: 4. Germline CDR1 SGHTA, CDR2 FQGNSA. The clonotype was recovered from a man in his fifties with active COVID-19. J is TRBJ2-2 and V is TRBV7-2; TRBD2 matches at 12 bases. The specimen sequenced was peripheral blood. This CDR3 is CASSARLAGAGELFF. DNA for the CDR3: TGTGCCAGCAGCGCTCGACTAGCGGGGGCCGGGGAGCTGTTTTTT.